These 21 T cell receptor beta chains share one sample of origin, sequenced in a study of blood T cell repertoires in COVID-19. The table came from immunoSEQ multiplex PCR; TCRdb's copy has only in-frame clones and leaves some out. Counted here are roughly 400,000 clones, 80% to 90% occurring once; the ten biggest clones make up about 10%. What was sequenced was PBMCs or T cells enriched from blood (not recorded which). These receptors were taken from a woman in her forties or fifties who had recovered from COVID-19.

This clone was recorded only once. The rearrangement links TRBV3-1 (or the pseudogene TRBV3-2) to TRBJ1-6, with TRBD1 identical over 7 bases. Trimming removed 4 bases from V and 8 bases from J; junction bases left unmatched: 5. CDR1 is LGHDT and CDR2 is YNNKEL in the germline V gene (reference sequence). The CDR3 loop spans 14 amino acids. CDR3 in DNA: TGTGCCAGCAGCCTGGGACAGCAGTATTCACCCCTCCACTTT. This gives the protein CASSLGQQYSPLHF.

The V and J genes are TRBV7-2 and TRBJ1-6, with D possibly TRBD1 on 5 matching bases. The CDR3 spans 15 residues. Trimming stripped 1 base from V and 3 bases from J, with 7 bases between. Germline CDR1 SGHTA, CDR2 FQGNSA. The CDR3 coding sequence is TGTGCCAGCAGCTTAGTACAGGACTATAATTCACCCCTCCACTTT. The encoded protein is CASSLVQDYNSPLHF.

The chain uses TRBV5-1 and TRBJ1-1; no clear D gene. Trimming took off 3 bases at V and 0 bases at J, with 9 bases between the two ends. The CDR3 is 14 amino acids. The V gene's germline CDR1 is SGHRS and CDR2 YFSETQ. CDR3 amino acids: CASSWTGLNTEAFF. In DNA, the CDR3 is TGCGCCAGCAGCTGGACGGGATTGAACACTGAAGCTTTCTTT.

A remark on this clone: The junction shows a germline mismatch at one end, possibly a read error. The chain's CDR3 is CASSEKAGGWDF. The CDR3 DNA follows: TGTGCCAGCAGTGAAAAAGCGGGGGGTTGGGACTTC. The chain links TRBV25-1 to TRBJ2-7; 9 bases are shared with TRBD2. This CDR3 has 12 amino acids. Germline values: CDR1 MGHDK, CDR2 SYGVNS.

In nucleotides, the CDR3 is TGTGCCAGCAGTAAGGGGGGACAGGGGGCGAATCGCGAGCAGTACTTC. Translated: CASSKGGQGANREQYF. The rearrangement uses TRBV27 and TRBJ2-7, with 12 bases identical to TRBD1. V trimming: 5 bases; J trimming: 6 bases; junction bases outside the gene matches: 11. CDR1 and CDR2 (germline): MNHEY, SMNVEV (reference sequence). The CDR3 runs to 16 residues.

This chain joins TRBV9 and TRBJ2-3; 10 positions match TRBD1. J lost 1 base, V lost 4 bases, and 6 bases had no gene match. This CDR3 region has 16 residues. Looked up from germline, CDR1 is SGDLS and CDR2 is YYNGEE. The CDR3 spells CASSLSGTGGTDTQYF. CDR3 sequence (DNA): TGTGCCAGCAGCCTGAGCGGGACAGGGGGCACAGATACGCAGTATTTT.

The V gene is TRBV4-1, the J gene TRBJ1-5; perhaps TRBD1 as D (6 bases). The CDR3 loop spans 13 amino acids. Germline V gene sequence: CDR1 MGHRA, CDR2 YSYEKL. V lost 5 bases and J lost 7, with 12 bases in between. CDR3 sequence (DNA): TGCGCCAGCAGCGACGTACAGGGACAGCCCCAGCATTTT. Translation gives CASSDVQGQPQHF.

J is TRBJ1-2 and V is TRBV20-1; no reliable D call. This CDR3 contains 11 residues. Germline CDR1 reads DFQATT; CDR2 reads SNEGSKA (reference sequence). V lost 6 bases and J lost 6, with 11 bases in between. The CDR3 protein is CSAPTLDGYTF. The CDR3 coding sequence is TGCAGTGCCCCAACTTTAGATGGCTACACCTTC.

The chain carries TRBV28 and TRBJ2-1, with D possibly being TRBD1 (6 bases). Germline-derived CDR1 and CDR2 are MDHEN and SYDVKM. There are 14 residues in the CDR3. V lost 3 bases, J lost 7 bases, and 13 bases lay in between. Written as DNA, the CDR3 is TGTGCCAGCAGTTTGAACAGGGCAGAGAATGAGCAGTTCTTC. Amino acid sequence: CASSLNRAENEQFF.

The chain joins TRBV2 to TRBJ1-4, with a tentative D call TRBD1 (6 bases). V was clipped by 5 bases and J by 13 bases, with 14 bases between them. Looked up from germline, CDR1 is SNHLY and CDR2 is FYNNEI. This CDR3 has 12 amino acids. DNA of the CDR3: TGTGCCAGCAGTTCGACAGGAGTGGGACTGTTTTTT. This codes for CASSSTGVGLFF.

This clone showed up just once. This chain links TRBV5-1 with TRBJ2-5, with a weak D call TRBD1 (6 bases). Germline-derived CDR1 and CDR2 are SGHRS and YFSETQ. V lost 3 bases to trimming and J lost 2 bases, with 14 bases between them. The CDR3 is made up of 15 amino acids. CDR3 sequence (DNA): TGCGCCAGCAGCTCCATTCTCGGACAGCAAGAGACCCAGTACTTC. Encoded protein: CASSSILGQQETQYF.

The chain combines TRBV5-4 with TRBJ2-7, with 11 bases that match TRBD1. V dropped 4 bases and J dropped 7; count of bases not matched to a gene: 7. Germline V lookup: CDR1 SGHNT, CDR2 YYREEE (reference sequence). The CDR3 totals 14 residues. Written as DNA, the CDR3 is TGTGCCAGCAGCATCGGACAGGGGGCGAGGGAGCAGTACTTC. This sequence encodes CASSIGQGAREQYF.

This chain links TRBV10-3 with TRBJ1-4, with 8 positions matching TRBD1. In germline, CDR1 is ENHRY, CDR2 SYGVKD. The V segment lost 4 bases and the J segment 8 bases; nucleotides outside the gene matches: 3. The CDR3 length is 13 residues. The CDR3 region is CAISADRGEKLFF. In DNA, the CDR3 is TGTGCCATCAGTGCCGACAGGGGCGAAAAACTGTTTTTT.

The chain is built from TRBV19 and TRBJ1-2; D might be TRBD1 (6 bases). Trimming removed 4 bases at V and 8 bases at J, with 20 bases between. Germline V gene lookup returns CDR1 LNHDA and CDR2 SQIVND (reference sequence). The CDR3 covers 15 residues. CDR3 sequence reads: CASSNPGRGVNGYTF. The DNA of the CDR3 is TGTGCCAGTAGTAACCCCGGCAGGGGCGTCAACGGCTACACCTTC.

V and J are TRBV18 and TRBJ1-4; possible D gene TRBD1, 6 bases. V gave up 3 bases and J gave up 8 bases, with 19 bases separating them. CDR3 size: 16 residues. The V gene's germline CDR1 is KGHSH and CDR2 LQKENI. CDR3 nucleotide sequence: TGTGCCAGCTCACCCCGGGCGGGGGCCCTCAAGGAAAAACTGTTTTTT. Translation gives CASSPRAGALKEKLFF.

This clone was found once. The rearrangement joins TRBV6-1 to TRBJ1-1; D possibly corresponds to TRBD1 (6 bases). With 4 bases removed from V and 6 bases from J, the gap between germline ends came to 27 bases. The germline CDR1 and CDR2 sequences are MNHNS and SASEGT. The CDR3 runs to 18 residues. DNA of the CDR3: TGTGCCAGCAGTGTTGGGGGCGGAGACATCGTGTTGTGGGCTGAAGCTTTCTTT. Residues: CASSVGGGDIVLWAEAFF.

The chain employs TRBV28 and TRBJ2-7, with 8 bases that match TRBD2. V dropped 5 bases and J dropped 1; count of bases not matched to a gene: 10. The CDR3 is 16 residues long. Germline values: CDR1 MDHEN, CDR2 SYDVKM. The CDR3 DNA sequence: TGTGCCAGCAGTCCCGCTTTAGCGGGGCTATCCTACGAGCAGTACTTC. Encoded protein: CASSPALAGLSYEQYF.

The gene calls are TRBV6-5 and TRBJ2-3, with D possibly being TRBD1 (6 bases). Germline V gene data show CDR1 as MNHEY and CDR2 as SVGAGI. The CDR3 contains 14 residues. The V and J ends lost 11 bases and 0 bases respectively, with 15 bases between them. CDR3 in DNA: TGTGCCTGTTTTAGGGACACTAGCACAGATACGCAGTATTTT. As protein: CACFRDTSTDTQYF.

This clone was seen only a few times. The rearrangement joins TRBV19 to TRBJ1-1; weak D call: TRBD1 (6 bases). This CDR3 is built from 15 residues. The V end lost 6 bases, the J end lost 1 base, and 15 bases lay between the germline ends. Looked up from germline, CDR1 is LNHDA and CDR2 is SQIVND (reference sequence). The CDR3 DNA reads TGTGCCAGTAGCCCAATCCGGGGACAGAACACTGAAGCTTTCTTT. The encoded protein is CASSPIRGQNTEAFF.

CDR3 in DNA: TGTGCCAGCAGCTTGGCGCGGGGGCCCGCGTATTTT. It specifies CASSLARGPAYF. The chain joins TRBV5-6 to TRBJ2-3, with TRBD2 as a possible D gene (7 bases). The CDR3 is 12 residues long. The germline V gene has CDR1 SGHDT and CDR2 YYEEEE. The ends were cut back, 0 bases at V and 14 bases at J, with 13 bases in the middle.

V gene TRBV29-1 combines with J gene TRBJ1-3, with a possible D match to TRBD1 (5 bases). The CDR3 runs to 14 residues. V lost 7 bases and J lost 2, with 15 bases in between. Germline-derived CDR1 and CDR2 are SQVTM and ANQGSEA. CDR3 bases: TGCAGCGCCGGGTCACAGGTCCCTGGAAACACCATATATTTT. Amino acid sequence: CSAGSQVPGNTIYF.